The clone carrying this T cell receptor (beta chain) was seen a few times. Its target is not known. The record originates from a study of CD8 T cells in ankylosing spondylitis. TCRdb recomputed calls from the 5' RACE reads with MiXCR, one row per CDR3 protein. The sample has approximately 300,000 distinct CDR3 sequences, roughly 8% seen once. Overall study results and limits: Ankylosing spondylitis blood seemed to carry a telltale TCR beta motif made of several highly homologous variants.

The sequence came from a male donor with ankylosing spondylitis. The sample comprised blood, either unsorted or a sorted T cell fraction (not recorded which).

CDR3 amino acids: CASSLAGFNEKLFF. The CDR3 coding sequence is TGTGCCAGCAGCTTAGCGGGTTTTAATGAAAAACTGTTTTTT. The gene calls are TRBV7-2 and TRBJ1-4, with unresolved D. V was shortened by 0 bases and J by 4 bases, with 6 bases between the two germline ends. CDR1 is SGHTA, CDR2 FQGNSA, per germline. The CDR3 totals 14 residues.